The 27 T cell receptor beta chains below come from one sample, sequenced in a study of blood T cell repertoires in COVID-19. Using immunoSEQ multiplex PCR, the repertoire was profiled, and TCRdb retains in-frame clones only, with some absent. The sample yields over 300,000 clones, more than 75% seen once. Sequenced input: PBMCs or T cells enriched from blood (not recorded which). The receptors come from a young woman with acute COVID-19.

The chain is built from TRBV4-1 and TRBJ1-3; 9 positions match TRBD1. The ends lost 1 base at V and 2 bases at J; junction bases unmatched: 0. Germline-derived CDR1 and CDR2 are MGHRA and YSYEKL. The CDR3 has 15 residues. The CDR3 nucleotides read TGCGCCAGCAGCCAAGGACAGGGGGCTGGAAACACCATATATTTT. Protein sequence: CASSQGQGAGNTIYF.

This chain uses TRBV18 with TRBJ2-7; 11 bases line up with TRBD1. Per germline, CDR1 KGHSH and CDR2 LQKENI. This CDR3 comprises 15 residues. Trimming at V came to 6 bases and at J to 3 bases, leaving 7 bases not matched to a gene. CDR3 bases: TGTGCCAGCTCCCCGGGACAGGGGGGTTACTACGAGCAGTACTTC. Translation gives CASSPGQGGYYEQYF.

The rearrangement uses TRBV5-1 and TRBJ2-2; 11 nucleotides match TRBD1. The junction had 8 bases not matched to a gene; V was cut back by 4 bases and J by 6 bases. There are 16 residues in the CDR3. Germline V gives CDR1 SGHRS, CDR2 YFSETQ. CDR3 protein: CASSMGQGEDAGELFF. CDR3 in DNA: TGCGCCAGCAGCATGGGACAGGGGGAGGATGCCGGGGAGCTGTTTTTT.

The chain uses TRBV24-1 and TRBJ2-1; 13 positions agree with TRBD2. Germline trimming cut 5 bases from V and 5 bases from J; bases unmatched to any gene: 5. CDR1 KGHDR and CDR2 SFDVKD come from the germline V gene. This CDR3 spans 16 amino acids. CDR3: CATSGPGTSGNNEQFF. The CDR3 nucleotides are TGTGCCACCAGTGGTCCCGGGACTAGCGGGAACAATGAGCAGTTCTTC.

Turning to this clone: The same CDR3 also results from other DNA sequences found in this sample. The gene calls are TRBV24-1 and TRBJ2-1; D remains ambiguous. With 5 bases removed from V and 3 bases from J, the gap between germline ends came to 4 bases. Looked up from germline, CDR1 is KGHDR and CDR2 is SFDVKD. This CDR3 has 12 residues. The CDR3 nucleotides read TGTGCCACCAGTGCCGGCTACAATGAGCAGTTCTTC. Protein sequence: CATSAGYNEQFF.

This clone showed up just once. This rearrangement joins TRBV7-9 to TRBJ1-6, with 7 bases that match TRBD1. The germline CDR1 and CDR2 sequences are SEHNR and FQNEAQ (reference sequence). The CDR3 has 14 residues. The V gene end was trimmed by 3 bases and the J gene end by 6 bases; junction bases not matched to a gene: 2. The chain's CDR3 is CASSLTGTNSPLHF. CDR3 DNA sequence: TGTGCCAGCAGCTTGACAGGGACTAATTCACCCCTCCACTTT.

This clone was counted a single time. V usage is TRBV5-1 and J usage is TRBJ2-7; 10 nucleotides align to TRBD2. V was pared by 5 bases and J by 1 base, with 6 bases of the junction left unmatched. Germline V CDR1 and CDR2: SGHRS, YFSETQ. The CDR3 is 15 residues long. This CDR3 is CASSLGLADSYEQYF. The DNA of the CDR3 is TGCGCCAGCAGTTTAGGACTAGCGGATTCCTACGAGCAGTACTTC.

CDR3 in DNA: TGTGCCAGCAGGATCCGGGACAGGGGCGAAGGGTTCTTT. It encodes CASRIRDRGEGFF. This chain uses TRBV2 with TRBJ1-1; 10 bases agree with TRBD1. V was clipped by 6 bases and J by 14 bases; unmatched bases: 12. Per germline, CDR1 SNHLY and CDR2 FYNNEI. CDR3 length equals 13 residues.

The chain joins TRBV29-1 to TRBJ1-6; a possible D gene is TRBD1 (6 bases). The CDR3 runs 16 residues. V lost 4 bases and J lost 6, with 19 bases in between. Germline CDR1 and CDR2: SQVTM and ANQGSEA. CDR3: CSVVLQGSGTNSPLHF. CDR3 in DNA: TGCAGCGTTGTCCTACAGGGTAGTGGGACTAATTCACCCCTCCACTTT.

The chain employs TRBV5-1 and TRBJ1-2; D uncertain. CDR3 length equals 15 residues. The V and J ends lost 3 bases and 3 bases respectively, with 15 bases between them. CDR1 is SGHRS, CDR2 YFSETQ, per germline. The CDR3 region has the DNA TGCGCCAGCAGCTCATTTGGGGAGATGGACTATGGCTACACCTTC. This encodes CASSSFGEMDYGYTF.

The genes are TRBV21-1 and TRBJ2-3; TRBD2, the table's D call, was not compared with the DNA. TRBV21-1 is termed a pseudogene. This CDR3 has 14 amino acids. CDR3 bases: TGTGCCAGCGTTACTAGCGGGGTCACAGATACGCAGTATTTT. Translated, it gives CASVTSGVTDTQYF.

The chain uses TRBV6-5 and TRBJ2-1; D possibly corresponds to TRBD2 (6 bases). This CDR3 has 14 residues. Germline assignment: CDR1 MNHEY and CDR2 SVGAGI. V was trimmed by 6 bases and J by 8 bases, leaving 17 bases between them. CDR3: CASRGLTTRDEQFF. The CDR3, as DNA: TGTGCCAGCAGGGGACTGACTACACGGGATGAGCAGTTCTTC.

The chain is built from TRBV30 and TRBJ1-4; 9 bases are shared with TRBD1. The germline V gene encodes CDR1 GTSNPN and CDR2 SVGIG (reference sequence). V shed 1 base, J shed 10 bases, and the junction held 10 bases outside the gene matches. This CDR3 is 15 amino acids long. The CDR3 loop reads CAWSAGTGGAGKLFF. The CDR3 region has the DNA TGTGCCTGGAGTGCAGGAACAGGGGGCGCAGGAAAACTGTTTTTT.

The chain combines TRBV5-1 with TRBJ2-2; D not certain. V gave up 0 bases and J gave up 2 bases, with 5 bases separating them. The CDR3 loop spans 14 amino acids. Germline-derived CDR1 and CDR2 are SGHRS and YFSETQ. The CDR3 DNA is TGCGCCAGCAGCTTGGTTGTAAACACCGGGGAGCTGTTTTTT. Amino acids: CASSLVVNTGELFF.

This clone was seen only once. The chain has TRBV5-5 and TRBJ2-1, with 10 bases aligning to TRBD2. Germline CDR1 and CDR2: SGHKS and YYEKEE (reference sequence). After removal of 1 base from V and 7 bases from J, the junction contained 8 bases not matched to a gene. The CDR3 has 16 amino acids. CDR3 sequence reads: CASSLFSGGASNEQFF. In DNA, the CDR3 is TGTGCCAGCAGCTTGTTCAGCGGGGGGGCCTCGAATGAGCAGTTCTTC.

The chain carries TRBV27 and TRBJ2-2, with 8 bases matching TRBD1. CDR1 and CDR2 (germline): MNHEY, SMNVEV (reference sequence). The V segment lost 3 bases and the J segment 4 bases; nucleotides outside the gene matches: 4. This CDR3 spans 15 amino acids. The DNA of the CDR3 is TGTGCCAGCAGTTTCCAGGGGGCGGGCACCGGGGAGCTGTTTTTT. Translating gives CASSFQGAGTGELFF.

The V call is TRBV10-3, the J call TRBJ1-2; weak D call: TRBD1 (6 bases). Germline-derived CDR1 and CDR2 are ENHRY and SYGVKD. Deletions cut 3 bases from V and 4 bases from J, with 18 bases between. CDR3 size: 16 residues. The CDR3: CAISESGQLRGYGYTF. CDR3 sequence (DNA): TGTGCCATCAGTGAATCCGGACAGCTCCGGGGCTATGGCTACACCTTC.

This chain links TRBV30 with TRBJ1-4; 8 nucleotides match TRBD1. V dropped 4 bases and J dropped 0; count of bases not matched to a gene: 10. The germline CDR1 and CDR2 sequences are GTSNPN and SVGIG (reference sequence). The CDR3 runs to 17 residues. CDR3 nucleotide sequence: TGTGCCTGGAACTCCGGACAGGGCCGACCAACTAATGAAAAACTGTTTTTT. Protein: CAWNSGQGRPTNEKLFF.

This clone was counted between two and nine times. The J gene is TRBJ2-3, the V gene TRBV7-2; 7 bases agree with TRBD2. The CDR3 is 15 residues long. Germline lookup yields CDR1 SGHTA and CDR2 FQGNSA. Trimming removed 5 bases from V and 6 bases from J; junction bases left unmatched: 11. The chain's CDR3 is CASSLSSGRFDTQYF. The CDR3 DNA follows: TGTGCCAGCAGCCTCTCTAGCGGAAGATTTGATACGCAGTATTTT.

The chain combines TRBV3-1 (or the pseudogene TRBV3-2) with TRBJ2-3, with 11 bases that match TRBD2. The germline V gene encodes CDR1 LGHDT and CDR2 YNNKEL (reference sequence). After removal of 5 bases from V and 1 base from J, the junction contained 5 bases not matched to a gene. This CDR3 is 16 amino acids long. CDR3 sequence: CASSATTSGGTDTQYF. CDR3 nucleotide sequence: TGTGCCAGCAGCGCTACGACTAGCGGGGGCACAGATACGCAGTATTTT.

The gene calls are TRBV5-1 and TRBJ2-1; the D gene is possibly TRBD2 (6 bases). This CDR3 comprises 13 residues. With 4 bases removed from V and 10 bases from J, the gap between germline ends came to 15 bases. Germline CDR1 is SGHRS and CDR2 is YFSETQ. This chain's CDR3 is CASSPNGGDEQFF. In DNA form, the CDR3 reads TGCGCCAGCAGCCCAAACGGAGGGGACGAGCAGTTCTTC.

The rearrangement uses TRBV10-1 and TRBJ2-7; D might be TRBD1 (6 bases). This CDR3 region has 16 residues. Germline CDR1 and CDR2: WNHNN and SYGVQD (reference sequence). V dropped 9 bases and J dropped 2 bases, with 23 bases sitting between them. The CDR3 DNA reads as TGCGCCAGGGAAGATCCGGGACACAGTCTAACCTACGAGCAGTACTTC. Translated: CAREDPGHSLTYEQYF.

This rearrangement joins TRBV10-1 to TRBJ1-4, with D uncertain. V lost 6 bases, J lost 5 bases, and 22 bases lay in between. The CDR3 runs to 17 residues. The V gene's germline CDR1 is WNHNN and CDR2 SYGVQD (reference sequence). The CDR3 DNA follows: TGCGCCAGCAGCAAACAGAGTCAGCGGACCTTAAATGAAAAACTGTTTTTT. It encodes CASSKQSQRTLNEKLFF.

CDR3 in amino acids: CASSWQAGNSYEQYF. Written as DNA, the CDR3 is TGTGCCAGCAGCTGGCAGGCGGGGAATTCCTACGAGCAGTACTTC. This chain links TRBV5-5 with TRBJ2-7; TRBD2 might be the D (6 bases). CDR3 size: 15 residues. Trimming took 3 bases from V and 1 from J, leaving 14 bases between them. Germline CDR1 is SGHKS and CDR2 is YYEKEE (reference sequence). Using reference TRBV5-5 and TRBJ2-7 for the parts outside the CDR3, the full variable domain is DAGVTQSPTHLIKTRGQQVTLRCSPISGHKSVSWYQQVLGQGPQFIFQYYEKEERGRGNFPDRFSARQFPNYSSELNVNALLLGDSALYLCASSWQAGNSYEQYFGPGTRLTVT.

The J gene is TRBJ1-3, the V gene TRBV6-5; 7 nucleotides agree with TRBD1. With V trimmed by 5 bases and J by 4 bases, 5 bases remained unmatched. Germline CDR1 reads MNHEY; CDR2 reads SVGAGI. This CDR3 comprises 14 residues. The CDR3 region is CASSPGQLGNTIYF. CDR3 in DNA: TGTGCCAGCAGTCCGGGACAGCTCGGAAACACCATATATTTT.

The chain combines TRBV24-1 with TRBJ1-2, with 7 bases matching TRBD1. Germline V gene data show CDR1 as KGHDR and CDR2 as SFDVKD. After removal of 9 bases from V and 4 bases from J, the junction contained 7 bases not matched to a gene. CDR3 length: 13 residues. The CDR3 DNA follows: TGTGCCACCGACACAGGGGTCCGCTATGGCTACACCTTC. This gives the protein CATDTGVRYGYTF.

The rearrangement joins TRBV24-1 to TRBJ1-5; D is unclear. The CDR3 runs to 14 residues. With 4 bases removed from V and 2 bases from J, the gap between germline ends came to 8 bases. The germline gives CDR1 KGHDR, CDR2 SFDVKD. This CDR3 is CATSDGYGNQPQHF. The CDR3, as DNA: TGTGCCACCAGTGACGGGTATGGCAATCAGCCCCAGCATTTT.